These 11 T cell receptor beta chains share one sample of origin, sequenced in a study of radiation and T cells in renal cell carcinoma. Noted treatment: 15 Gy SBRT to primary tumor, nephrectomy 4 weeks later. Clones were sequenced by immunoSEQ multiplex PCR, and TCRdb holds only the in-frame ones, with some missing. Of about 9,000 clones listed, roughly 60% are singletons. The starting material was tumor tissue, obtained from a patient whose treatment included radiotherapy and nephrectomy. The receptors here all came from a woman in her forties or fifties with renal cell carcinoma.

This sequence joins TRBV15 and TRBJ2-5; D is unresolved. The CDR3 covers 12 residues. With 4 bases removed from V and 5 bases from J, the gap between germline ends came to 8 bases. Germline V gene lookup returns CDR1 LNHNV and CDR2 YYDKDF (reference sequence). CDR3 nucleotide sequence: TGTGCCACCAGCACTGAAAGGGAGACCCAGTACTTC. Its protein is CATSTERETQYF.

This clone was seen once. This rearrangement joins TRBV7-6 to TRBJ2-5; D is possibly TRBD1 or TRBD2 (5 bases each). V was trimmed by 5 bases and J by 5 bases, leaving 15 bases between them. In germline, CDR1 is SGHVS, CDR2 FNYEAQ. This CDR3 region has 14 residues. The CDR3 nucleotides are TGTGCCAGCAGCCCACGCTGGGGGACGGAGACCCAGTACTTC. It encodes CASSPRWGTETQYF.

This chain uses TRBV2 with TRBJ1-2, with D uncertain. V lost 2 bases to trimming and J lost 4 bases, with 8 bases between them. Germline V gives CDR1 SNHLY, CDR2 FYNNEI. The CDR3 has 13 amino acids. The CDR3 DNA reads TGTGCCAGCAGTGAACAGGTGGGCTATGGCTACACCTTC. It is translated as CASSEQVGYGYTF.

CDR3 DNA sequence: TGTGCCAGTAGTATAGAGGCGGGTTTGGGGGACACTGAAGCTTTCTTT. Translating it yields CASSIEAGLGDTEAFF. The chain has TRBV19 and TRBJ1-1, with a weak D call TRBD1 (5 bases). Between the trimmed V and J ends, which lost 0 bases and 3 bases, there was a span of 14 bases. This CDR3 has 16 residues. Germline lookup yields CDR1 LNHDA and CDR2 SQIVND (reference sequence).

This clone came up a few times. This chain connects TRBV9 to TRBJ2-7, with 8 bases that match TRBD1. Germline V gene data show CDR1 as SGDLS and CDR2 as YYNGEE. CDR3 size: 13 residues. V lost 3 bases, J lost 4 bases, and 3 bases stayed unmatched. The CDR3 DNA is TGTGCCAGCAGCGGAGGGACAGGATACGAGCAGTACTTC. This translates into CASSGGTGYEQYF. The complete variable domain, with remaining parts taken from reference TRBV9 and TRBJ2-7, reads DSGVTQTPKHLITATGQRVTLRCSPRSGDLSVYWYQQSLDQGLQFLIQYYNGEERAKGNILERFSAQQFPDLHSELNLSSLELGDSALYFCASSGGTGYEQYFGPGTRLTVT.

The chain employs TRBV19 and TRBJ1-4; D ambiguous. Germline V lookup: CDR1 LNHDA, CDR2 SQIVND (reference sequence). This CDR3 has 17 amino acids. V dropped 7 bases and J dropped 0 bases, with 18 bases sitting between them. DNA for the CDR3: TGTGCCAGTAAAACCGGGAATCCGATTTCAACTAATGAAAAACTGTTTTTT. It codes for CASKTGNPISTNEKLFF.

CDR3 coding DNA: TGTGCCAGCAGCCCGTTTATGGATCTTGAAGCTTTCTTT. Translation gives CASSPFMDLEAFF. The chain is built from TRBV14 and TRBJ1-1; no reliable D call. V shed 4 bases and J shed 7 bases, with 13 bases lying between them. The CDR3 length is 13 residues. CDR1 SGHDN and CDR2 FVKESK come from the germline V gene.

The chain uses TRBV19 and TRBJ2-1, with TRBD2 matching over 9 bases. The V gene's germline CDR1 is LNHDA and CDR2 SQIVND (reference sequence). CDR3 length: 13 residues. The J segment lost 12 bases and the V segment lost 3 bases, leaving 6 bases of the junction unmatched. The CDR3 DNA reads TGTGCCAGTAGTATGAGCGGGGGGTCGGGGCAGTTCTTC. Residues: CASSMSGGSGQFF.

This clone was seen a handful of times. The CDR3 DNA follows: TGTGCCAGCAGCTTGTCAGCTAAGGCTGAAGCTTTCTTT. It encodes CASSLSAKAEAFF. The J gene is TRBJ1-1, the V gene TRBV7-2; D is ambiguous. Germline V lookup: CDR1 SGHTA, CDR2 FQGNSA. The CDR3 runs 13 residues. The V gene lost 3 bases and the J gene lost 6 bases, with 11 bases spanning the gap.

This clone was seen a few times. The chain has TRBV7-3 and TRBJ1-4; D gene uncertain. Per the germline V gene, CDR1 is SGHTA and CDR2 is FQGTGA. There are 13 residues in the CDR3. Deletions cut 1 base from V and 8 bases from J, with 8 bases between. In DNA form, the CDR3 reads TGTGCCAGCAGCTTAAGCCCTGGGGAAAAACTGTTTTTT. It codes for CASSLSPGEKLFF.

The V call is TRBV5-4, the J call TRBJ2-5; D is perhaps TRBD2 (6 bases). This CDR3 contains 16 residues. Trimming removed 3 bases at V and 2 bases at J, with 17 bases between. The germline V gene encodes CDR1 SGHNT and CDR2 YYREEE (reference sequence). CDR3 region: CASSSGGQSSQETQYF. Written as DNA, the CDR3 is TGTGCCAGCAGCTCTGGAGGGCAGAGTAGTCAAGAGACCCAGTACTTC.